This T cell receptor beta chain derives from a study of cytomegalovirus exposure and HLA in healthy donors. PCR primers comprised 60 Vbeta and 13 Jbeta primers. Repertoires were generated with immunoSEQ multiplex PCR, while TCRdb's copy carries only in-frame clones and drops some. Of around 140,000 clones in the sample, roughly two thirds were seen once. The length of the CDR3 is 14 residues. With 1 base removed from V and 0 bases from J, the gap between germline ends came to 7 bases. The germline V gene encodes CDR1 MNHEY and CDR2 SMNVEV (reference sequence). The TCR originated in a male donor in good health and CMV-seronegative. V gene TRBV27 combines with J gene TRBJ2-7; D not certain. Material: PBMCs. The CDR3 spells CASSLYALSYEQYF. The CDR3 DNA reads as TGTGCCAGCAGTTTATATGCACTCTCCTACGAGCAGTACTTC.